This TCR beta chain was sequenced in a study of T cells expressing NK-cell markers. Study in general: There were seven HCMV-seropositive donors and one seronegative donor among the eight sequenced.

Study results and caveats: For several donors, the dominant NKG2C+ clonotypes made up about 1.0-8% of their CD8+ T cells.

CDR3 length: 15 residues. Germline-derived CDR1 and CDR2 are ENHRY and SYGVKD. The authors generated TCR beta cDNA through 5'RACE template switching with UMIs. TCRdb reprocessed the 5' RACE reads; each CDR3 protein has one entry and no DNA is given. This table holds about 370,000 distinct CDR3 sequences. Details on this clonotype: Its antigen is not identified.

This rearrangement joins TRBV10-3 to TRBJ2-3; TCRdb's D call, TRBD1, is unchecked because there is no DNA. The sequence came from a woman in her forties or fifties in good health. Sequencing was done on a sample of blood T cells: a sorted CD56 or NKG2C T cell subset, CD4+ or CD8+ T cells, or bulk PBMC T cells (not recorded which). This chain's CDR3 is CAISESDTPGGTQYF.